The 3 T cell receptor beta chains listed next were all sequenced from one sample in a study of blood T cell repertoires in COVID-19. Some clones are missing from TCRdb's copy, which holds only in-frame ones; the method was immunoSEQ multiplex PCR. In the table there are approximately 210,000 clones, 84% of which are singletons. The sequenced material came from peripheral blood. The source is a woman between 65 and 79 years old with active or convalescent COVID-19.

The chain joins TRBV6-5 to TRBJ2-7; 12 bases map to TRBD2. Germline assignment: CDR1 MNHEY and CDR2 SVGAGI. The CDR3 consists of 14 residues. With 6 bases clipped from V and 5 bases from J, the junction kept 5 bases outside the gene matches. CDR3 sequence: CASSMTSGSHEQYF. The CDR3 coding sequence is TGTGCCAGCAGCATGACTAGCGGGAGTCACGAGCAGTACTTC.

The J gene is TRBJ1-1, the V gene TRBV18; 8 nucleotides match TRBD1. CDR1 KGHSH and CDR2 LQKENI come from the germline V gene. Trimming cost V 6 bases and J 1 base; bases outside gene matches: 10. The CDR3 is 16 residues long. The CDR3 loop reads CASSPARQGKNTEAFF. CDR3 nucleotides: TGTGCCAGCTCCCCCGCTCGACAGGGGAAGAACACTGAAGCTTTCTTT.

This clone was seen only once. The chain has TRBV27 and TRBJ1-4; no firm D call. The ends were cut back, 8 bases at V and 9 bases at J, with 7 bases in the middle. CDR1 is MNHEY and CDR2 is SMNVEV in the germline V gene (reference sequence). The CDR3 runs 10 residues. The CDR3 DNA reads TGTGCCAGCGACTTAAAAAAACTGTTTTTT. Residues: CASDLKKLFF.